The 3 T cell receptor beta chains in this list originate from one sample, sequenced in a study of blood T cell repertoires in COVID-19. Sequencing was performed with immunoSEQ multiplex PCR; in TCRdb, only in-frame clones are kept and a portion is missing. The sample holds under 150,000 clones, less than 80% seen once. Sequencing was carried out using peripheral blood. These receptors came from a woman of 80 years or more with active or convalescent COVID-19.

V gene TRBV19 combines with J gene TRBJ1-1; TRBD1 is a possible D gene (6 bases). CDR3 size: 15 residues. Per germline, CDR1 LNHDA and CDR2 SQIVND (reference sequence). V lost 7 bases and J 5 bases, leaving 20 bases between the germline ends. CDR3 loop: CASTLHSGRGTEAFF. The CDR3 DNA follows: TGTGCCAGTACCCTACATAGTGGCAGGGGAACTGAAGCTTTCTTT. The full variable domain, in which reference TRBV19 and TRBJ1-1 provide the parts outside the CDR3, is DGGITQSPKYLFRKEGQNVTLSCEQNLNHDAMYWYRQDPGQGLRLIYYSQIVNDFQKGDIAEGYSVSREKKESFPLTVTSAQKNPTAFYLCASTLHSGRGTEAFFGQGTRLTVV.

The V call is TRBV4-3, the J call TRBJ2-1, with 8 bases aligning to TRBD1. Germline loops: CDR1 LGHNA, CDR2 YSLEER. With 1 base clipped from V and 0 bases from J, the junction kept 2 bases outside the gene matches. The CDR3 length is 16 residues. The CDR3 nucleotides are TGCGCCAGCAGCCAAGGGACAGGGCCCTCCTACAATGAGCAGTTCTTC. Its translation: CASSQGTGPSYNEQFF.

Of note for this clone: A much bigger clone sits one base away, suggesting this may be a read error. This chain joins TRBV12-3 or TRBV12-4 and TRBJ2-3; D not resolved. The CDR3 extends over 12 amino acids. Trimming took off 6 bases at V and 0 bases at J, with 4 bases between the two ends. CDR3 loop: CASSTSTDTQYF. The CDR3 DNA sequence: TGTGCCAGCAGCACTAGCACAGATACGCAGTATTTT.